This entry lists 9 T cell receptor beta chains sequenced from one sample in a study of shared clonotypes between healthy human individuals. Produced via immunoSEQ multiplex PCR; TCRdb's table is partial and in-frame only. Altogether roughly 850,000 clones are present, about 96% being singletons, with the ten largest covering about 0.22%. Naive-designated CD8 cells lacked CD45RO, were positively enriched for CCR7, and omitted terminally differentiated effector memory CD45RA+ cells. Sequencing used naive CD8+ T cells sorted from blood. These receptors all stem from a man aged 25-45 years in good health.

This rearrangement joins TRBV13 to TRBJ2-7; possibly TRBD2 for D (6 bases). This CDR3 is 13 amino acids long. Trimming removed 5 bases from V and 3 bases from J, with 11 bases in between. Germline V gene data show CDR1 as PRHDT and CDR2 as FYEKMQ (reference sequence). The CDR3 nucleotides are TGTGCCAGCAGCCGCGGGGACCTCTACGAGCAGTACTTC. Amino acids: CASSRGDLYEQYF.

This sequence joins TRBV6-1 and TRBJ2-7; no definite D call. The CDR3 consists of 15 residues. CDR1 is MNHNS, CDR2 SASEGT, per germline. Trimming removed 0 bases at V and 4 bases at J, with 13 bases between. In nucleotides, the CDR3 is TGTGCCAGCAGTGAAGCGCTTGTCAGTAGTTACGAGCAGTACTTC. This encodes CASSEALVSSYEQYF.

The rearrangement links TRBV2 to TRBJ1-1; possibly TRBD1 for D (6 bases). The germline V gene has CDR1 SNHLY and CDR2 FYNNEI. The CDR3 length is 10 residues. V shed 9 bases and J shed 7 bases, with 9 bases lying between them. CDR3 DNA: TGTGCCAGAAGGACAGTTGAAGCTTTCTTT. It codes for CARRTVEAFF.

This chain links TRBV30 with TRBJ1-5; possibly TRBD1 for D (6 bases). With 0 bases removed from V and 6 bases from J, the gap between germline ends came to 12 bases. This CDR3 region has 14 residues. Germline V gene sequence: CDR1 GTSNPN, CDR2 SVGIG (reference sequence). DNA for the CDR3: TGTGCCTGGAGTGTACAACAGGGAGGTCAGCCCCAGCATTTT. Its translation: CAWSVQQGGQPQHF.

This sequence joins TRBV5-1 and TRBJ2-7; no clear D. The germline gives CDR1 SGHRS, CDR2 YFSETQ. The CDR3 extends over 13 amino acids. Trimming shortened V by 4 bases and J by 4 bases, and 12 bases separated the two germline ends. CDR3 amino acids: CASSLDMLYEQYF. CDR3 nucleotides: TGCGCCAGCAGCCTTGACATGCTTTACGAGCAGTACTTC.

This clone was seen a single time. The CDR3 region has the DNA TGTGCCAGCAGCTTTTCCCCAGCGGGGCCCCCAGGGGAGCAGTTCTTC. Its translation is CASSFSPAGPPGEQFF. V is TRBV7-8 and J is TRBJ2-1; 7 nucleotides agree with TRBD2. This CDR3 has 16 amino acids. The germline V gene has CDR1 SGHVS and CDR2 FQNEAQ. V shed 3 bases, J shed 10 bases, and the junction held 15 bases outside the gene matches. Full variable domain (rest looked up from reference TRBV7-8 and TRBJ2-1): GAGVSQSPRYKVAKRGQDVALRCDPISGHVSLFWYQQALGQGPEFLTYFQNEAQLDKSGLPSDRFFAERPEGSVSTLKIQRTQQEDSAVYLCASSFSPAGPPGEQFFGPGTRLTVL.

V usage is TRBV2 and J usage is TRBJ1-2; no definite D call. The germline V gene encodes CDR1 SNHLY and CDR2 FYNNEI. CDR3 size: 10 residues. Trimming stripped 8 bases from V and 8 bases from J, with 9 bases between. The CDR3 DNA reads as TGTGCCAGCCCCACGGCCGGCTACACCTTC. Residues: CASPTAGYTF.

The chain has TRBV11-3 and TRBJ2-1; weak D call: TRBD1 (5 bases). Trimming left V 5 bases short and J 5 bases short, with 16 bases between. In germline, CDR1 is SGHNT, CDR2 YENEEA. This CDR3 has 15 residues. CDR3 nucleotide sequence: TGTGCCAGCAGCCTAGGAGCTACAGGCCACAATGAGCAGTTCTTC. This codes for CASSLGATGHNEQFF.

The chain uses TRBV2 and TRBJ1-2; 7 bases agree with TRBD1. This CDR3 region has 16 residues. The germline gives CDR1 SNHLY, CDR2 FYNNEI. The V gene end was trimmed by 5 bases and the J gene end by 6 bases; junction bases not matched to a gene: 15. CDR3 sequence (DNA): TGTGCCAGCAGTATCTCGGATTGGGGACAGTTACATGGCTACACCTTC. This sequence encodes CASSISDWGQLHGYTF.